The present T cell receptor (beta chain) was sequenced within a study of T-cell reconstitution after alpha-beta-depleted transplantation in children. A library of TCRbeta sequences, prepared with unique molecular identifiers, was generated. TCRdb used MiXCR to reprocess the PCR reads, holding one entry per CDR3 protein. The table shows about 350,000 distinct CDR3 sequences, with 13% occurring only once. Germline V gives CDR1 SGHRS, CDR2 YFSETQ. The V gene lost 0 bases and the J gene lost 7 bases, with 13 bases spanning the gap. The CDR3 covers 14 residues. This chain uses TRBV5-1 with TRBJ1-1; possible D gene TRBD1, 6 bases. The sequences come from PBMCs, collected from the stem cell graft. The sequence came from a human donor who donated a stem cell graft to a child with Fanconi anemia. Here the CDR3 reads CASSLAGGRNEAFF. The CDR3, as DNA: TGCGCCAGCAGCTTGGCTGGGGGCCGTAATGAAGCTTTCTTT.